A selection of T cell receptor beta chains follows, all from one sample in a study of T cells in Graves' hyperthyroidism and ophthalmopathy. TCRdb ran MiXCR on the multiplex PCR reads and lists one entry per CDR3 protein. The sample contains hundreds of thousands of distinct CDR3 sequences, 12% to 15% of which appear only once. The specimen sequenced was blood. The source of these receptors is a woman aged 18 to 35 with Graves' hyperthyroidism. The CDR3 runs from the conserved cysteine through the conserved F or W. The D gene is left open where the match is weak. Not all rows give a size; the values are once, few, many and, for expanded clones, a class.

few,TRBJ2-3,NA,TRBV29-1,TGCAGCGCAGCGGCCCCCCCCGATACGCAGTATTTT,CSAAAPPDTQYF
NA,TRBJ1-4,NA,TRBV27,TGTGCCAGCAGTCTCCGGGGAGGAATGATGGGAAAACTGTTTTTT,CASSLRGGMMGKLFF
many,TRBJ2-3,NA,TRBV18,TGTGCCAGCTCACCAGGGGGGACAGATACGCAGTATTTT,CASSPGGTDTQYF
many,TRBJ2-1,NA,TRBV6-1,TGTGCCAGCAGTGAACCTAGGGGCCTGTTGGCTTACAATGAGCAGTTCTTC,CASSEPRGLLAYNEQFF
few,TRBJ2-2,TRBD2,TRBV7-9,TGTGCCAGCAGCTCGACCCTAGCGGGAAACACCGGGGAGCTGTTTTTT,CASSSTLAGNTGELFF
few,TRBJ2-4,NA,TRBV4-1,TGCGCCAGCAGCCAAGTTACAGGGCGAGTCAAAAACATTCAGTACTTC,CASSQVTGRVKNIQYF
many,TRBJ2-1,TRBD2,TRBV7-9,TGTGCCAGCAGCTCAAAGCGGGAGGGCCACAATGAGCAGTTCTTC,CASSSKREGHNEQFF
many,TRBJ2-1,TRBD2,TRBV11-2,TGTGCCAGCAGCCTGGTGAAGACTAGCGAGAGCTACAATGAGCAGTTCTTC,CASSLVKTSESYNEQFF
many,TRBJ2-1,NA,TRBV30,TGTGCCTGGATGAGGGGGATAGGCTCCTACAATGAGCAGTTCTTC,CAWMRGIGSYNEQFF
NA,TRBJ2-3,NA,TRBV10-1,TGCGCCAGCAGTGAGAGGGGAAGCACAGATACGCAGTATTTT,CASSERGSTDTQYF
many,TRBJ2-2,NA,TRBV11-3,TGTGCCAGCAGCTTAGTGGTAGCGGAGAACACCGGGGAGCTGTTTTTT,CASSLVVAENTGELFF
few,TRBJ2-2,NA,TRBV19,TGTGCCAGTAGACCTTTAGGCAGGGGTAAAAGGGAGCTGTTTTTT,CASRPLGRGKRELFF
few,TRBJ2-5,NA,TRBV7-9,TGTGCCAGCAGAAAACCAGGCGGGGACCAGTACTTC,CASRKPGGDQYF
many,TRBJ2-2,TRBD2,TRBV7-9,TGTGCCAGCAACCCTAGCGGCTCGAACACCGGGGAGCTGTTTTTT,CASNPSGSNTGELFF
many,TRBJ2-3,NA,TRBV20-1,TGCAGTCCACAACGTAGCACAGATACGCAGTATTTT,CSPQRSTDTQYF
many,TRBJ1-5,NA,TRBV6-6,TGTGCCAGCAGTTACTCGGAGGCCCGGAGCAATCAGCCCCAGCATTTT,CASSYSEARSNQPQHF
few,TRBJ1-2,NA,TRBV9,TGTGCCAGCAGCCTCCGGGACCCCGGAGGTCCCTATGGCTACACCTTC,CASSLRDPGGPYGYTF
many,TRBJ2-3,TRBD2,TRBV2,TGTGCCAGCAGTATAGCGGGAATGAGAGATACGCAGTATTTT,CASSIAGMRDTQYF
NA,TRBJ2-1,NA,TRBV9,TGTGCCAGCAGCGCCCGCGAACGGGATGAGCAGTTCTTC,CASSARERDEQFF
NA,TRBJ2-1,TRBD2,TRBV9,TGTGCCAGCAGCGTCTGGGGCCAGAGTCCCGGGGGGGATGAGCAGTTCTTC,CASSVWGQSPGGDEQFF
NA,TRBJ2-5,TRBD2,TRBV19,TGTGCCAGTAGTAGCGCCTCCGGGACTAGCGGGGGAGAAGAGACCCAGTACTTC,CASSSASGTSGGEETQYF
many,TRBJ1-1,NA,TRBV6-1,TGTGCCAGCACTCTGGACTGGCGGGGGGCAGCTTTCTTT,CASTLDWRGAAFF
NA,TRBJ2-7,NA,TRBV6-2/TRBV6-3,TGTGCCAGCAGATCTGGGGGATACAGCTACGAGCAGTACTTC,CASRSGGYSYEQYF
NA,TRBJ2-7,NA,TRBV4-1,TGCGCCAGCAGCTCCCCGAGGGCAGGGGTTAAAGGCGAGCAGTACTTC,CASSSPRAGVKGEQYF
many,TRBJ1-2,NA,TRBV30,TGTGCCTGGGGATCCGCAGGCAACCTTGACTATGGCTACACCTTC,CAWGSAGNLDYGYTF
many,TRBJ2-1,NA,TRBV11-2,TGTGCCAGCAGCTTCGTAGGTAGGGCCCCCTATGGCAATGAGCAGTTCTTC,CASSFVGRAPYGNEQFF
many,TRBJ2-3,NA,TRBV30,TGTGCCTGGAGTGGACTACTAGAGGGAGATACGCAGTATTTT,CAWSGLLEGDTQYF
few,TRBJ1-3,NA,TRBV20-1,TGCAGTGCTAGTTCTTTTCCTGGAAACACCATATATTTT,CSASSFPGNTIYF
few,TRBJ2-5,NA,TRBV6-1,TGTGCCAGCAGTGAAAGGTATCAGGGCCAGTACTTC,CASSERYQGQYF
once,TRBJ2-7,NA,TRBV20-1,TGCAGTGCTACCGAAACGGGACTGCCGAACTACGAGCAGTACTTC,CSATETGLPNYEQYF
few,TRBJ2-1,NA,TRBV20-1,TGCAGTGCTAGCCCCATGGCGGGACCGTACAATGAGCAGTTCTTC,CSASPMAGPYNEQFF
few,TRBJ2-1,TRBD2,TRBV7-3,TGTGCCAGCAGCTTATACGGCGGGAGGAAAGATGAGCAGTTCTTC,CASSLYGGRKDEQFF
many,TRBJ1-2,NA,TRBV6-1,TGTGCCAGCAGTTTTGACGGATTAAACTATGGCTACACCTTC,CASSFDGLNYGYTF
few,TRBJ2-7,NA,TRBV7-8,TGTGCCAGCAGCTTAGTACCGGGCTACGAGCAGTACTTC,CASSLVPGYEQYF
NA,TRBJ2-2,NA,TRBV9,TGTGCCAGCAGCGTAGACGGGAGGAACACCGGGGAGCTGTTTTTT,CASSVDGRNTGELFF
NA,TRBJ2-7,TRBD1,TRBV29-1,TGCAGCGTTCAGGGACAGGGGAGGGCTATGGTGGACGAGCAGTACTTC,CSVQGQGRAMVDEQYF
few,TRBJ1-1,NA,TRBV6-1,TGTGCCCACAACGATCCGAGCAACACTGAAGCTTTCTTT,CAHNDPSNTEAFF
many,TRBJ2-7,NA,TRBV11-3,TGTGCCAGCAGCGTTTCAGGGCCCTTACCCTACGAGCAGTACTTC,CASSVSGPLPYEQYF
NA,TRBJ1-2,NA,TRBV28,TGTGCCAGCAGTTTCCCGAATTATCGGGGGTATCATGGCTACACCTTC,CASSFPNYRGYHGYTF
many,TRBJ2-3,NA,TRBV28,TGTGCCAGCGCAGGTGGCGGCACAGATACGCAGTATTTT,CASAGGGTDTQYF
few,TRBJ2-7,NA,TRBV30,TGTGCCTGGAAAACAGAGGGCAACGAGCAGTACTTC,CAWKTEGNEQYF